This T cell receptor beta chain was identified in a study of OX40 agonist ivuxolimab in advanced cancers. On the study more broadly: Dose-escalation patients' cancers were hepatocellular carcinoma, melanoma, renal cell or head and neck cancer. Notes on the study in general: At doses 0.1 to 3.0 mg/kg, CD4+ and CD8+ clones expanded. The authors did not determine the antigen specificity of the expanded peripheral T cells. More expanded clones were seen, on average, in CD8+ T cells than in CD4+.

On this clone itself: Its antigen is as yet unknown.

This table comes from immunoSEQ multiplex PCR, and its TCRdb copy is limited to in-frame clones, with some not included. Among around 27,000 clones listed, almost 85% were seen once. The CDR3 runs to 10 residues. V lost 8 bases to trimming and J lost 10 bases; unmatched junction nucleotides: 2. Germline CDR1 is MNHEY and CDR2 is SMNVEV (reference sequence). This TCR came from an adult with an advanced solid tumor such as melanoma, head and neck, liver or kidney cancer. This chain links TRBV27 with TRBJ2-1, with TRBD1 matching 7 bases. The source material was CD4+ or CD8+ T cells sorted from blood, sampled in a trial of the OX40 agonist ivuxolimab. The CDR3 region is CASGTDEQFF. CDR3 DNA: TGTGCCAGCGGGACAGACGAGCAGTTCTTC.